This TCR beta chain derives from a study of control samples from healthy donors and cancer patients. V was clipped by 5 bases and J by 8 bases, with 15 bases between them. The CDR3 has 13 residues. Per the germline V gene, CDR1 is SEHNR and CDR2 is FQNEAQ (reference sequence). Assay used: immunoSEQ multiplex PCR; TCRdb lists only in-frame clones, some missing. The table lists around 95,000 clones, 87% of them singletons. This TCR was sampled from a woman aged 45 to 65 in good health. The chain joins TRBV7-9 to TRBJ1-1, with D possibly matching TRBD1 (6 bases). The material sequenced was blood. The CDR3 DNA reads TGTGCCAGCAGCCCCCGGGGGGCTTCCGAAGCTTTCTTT. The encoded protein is CASSPRGASEAFF.